These 13 T cell receptor beta chains originate from one sample sequenced in a study of cytomegalovirus exposure and HLA in healthy donors. Amplification used 60 Vbeta primers and 13 Jbeta primers. Sequenced by immunoSEQ multiplex PCR; TCRdb stores in-frame clones only, minus some. There are around 100,000 clones in the sample; around 65% occur only once, and roughly 3.3% lies in the top ten. The sequencing sample was made of PBMCs. These receptors came from a woman aged 50 to 60 in good health and CMV-seronegative.

This chain connects TRBV10-3 to TRBJ1-2, with 10 bases lining up with TRBD1. V was clipped by 0 bases and J by 8 bases; unmatched bases: 6. This CDR3 spans 15 amino acids. The germline V gene encodes CDR1 ENHRY and CDR2 SYGVKD. The CDR3 here is CAISESGTGVGGYTF. For the CDR3, the DNA is TGTGCCATCAGTGAGTCCGGGACAGGGGTCGGGGGCTACACCTTC.

The V call is TRBV19, the J call TRBJ2-6; D gene unclear. From germline, CDR1 is LNHDA and CDR2 SQIVND (reference sequence). V lost 6 bases, J lost 2 bases, and 11 bases lay in between. There are 15 residues in the CDR3. The DNA for the CDR3 is TGTGCCAGTAGCCTTACCAGCGCTGGGGCCAACGTCCTGACTTTC. Translated: CASSLTSAGANVLTF.

This clone was seen a few times. This chain uses TRBV28 with TRBJ2-7; D perhaps matches TRBD1 (5 bases). Deletions cut 3 bases from V and 5 bases from J, with 14 bases between. The V gene's germline CDR1 is MDHEN and CDR2 SYDVKM. The CDR3 is made up of 14 amino acids. The CDR3 loop is CASSLIGVMNEQYF. The CDR3, as DNA: TGTGCCAGCAGTTTGATAGGGGTCATGAACGAGCAGTACTTC.

CDR3 in amino acids: CASSLVVLPYNSPLHF. In nucleotides, the CDR3 is TGTGCCAGCAGCTTAGTTGTCCTCCCCTATAATTCACCCCTCCACTTT. This sequence joins TRBV7-6 and TRBJ1-6; D call uncertain. Germline V gene lookup returns CDR1 SGHVS and CDR2 FNYEAQ. CDR3 size: 16 residues. V lost 1 base, J lost 2 bases, and 9 bases lay in between.

The CDR3 loop reads CASGTGGGATNEKLFF. CDR3 DNA sequence: TGTGCCAGTGGGACAGGGGGCGGTGCAACTAATGAAAAACTGTTTTTT. The chain employs TRBV28 and TRBJ1-4, with TRBD1 matching over 12 bases. The ends lost 9 bases at V and 0 bases at J; junction bases unmatched: 5. This CDR3 spans 16 amino acids. Germline V lookup: CDR1 MDHEN, CDR2 SYDVKM.

This clone has a handful of counts. This sequence joins TRBV6-6 and TRBJ2-2, with D possibly matching TRBD1 (5 bases). CDR3 size: 13 residues. Germline V CDR1 and CDR2: MNHNY, SVGAGI (reference sequence). The V end was cut by 4 bases, the J end by 5 bases, with 8 bases between. CDR3 in amino acids: CASSSRGTGELFF. The DNA for the CDR3 is TGTGCCAGCAGTTCTAGGGGTACCGGGGAGCTGTTTTTT.

The gene calls are TRBV29-1 and TRBJ2-7, with D possibly matching TRBD1 (6 bases). Between the trimmed V and J ends, which lost 4 bases and 2 bases, there was a span of 9 bases. The CDR3 is made up of 12 amino acids. CDR1 and CDR2 from the germline V gene are SQVTM and ANQGSEA. CDR3 in amino acids: CSVGGQPYEQYF. In DNA, the CDR3 is TGCAGCGTTGGGGGGCAGCCCTACGAGCAGTACTTC.

The chain is built from TRBV2 and TRBJ1-4, with 8 nucleotides matching TRBD1. The V segment lost 6 bases and the J segment 0 bases; nucleotides outside the gene matches: 3. This CDR3 region has 15 residues. Germline loops: CDR1 SNHLY, CDR2 FYNNEI. The DNA of the CDR3 is TGTGCCAGCAGAGCAGGGGGCGCAACTAATGAAAAACTGTTTTTT. Translated, it gives CASRAGGATNEKLFF.

This clone was found a few times. An end of the junction does not agree with germline; a read error may underlie this. This same CDR3 is encoded by further DNA sequences in the sample. This rearrangement joins TRBV5-5 to TRBJ1-5; D gene uncertain. Germline V gene lookup returns CDR1 SGHKS and CDR2 YYEKEE (reference sequence). The CDR3 is 14 residues long. The DNA of the CDR3 is TGTGCCAGCAGCTTGGAGGGTAGCGATCAGCCCCAGCATTTT. This translates into CASSLEGSDQPQHF.

This clone was seen more than once but under ten times. The chain joins TRBV30 to TRBJ2-3, with TRBD2 as a possible D gene (5 bases). V was pared by 2 bases and J by 2 bases, with 8 bases between. The germline V gene encodes CDR1 GTSNPN and CDR2 SVGIG (reference sequence). The CDR3 runs to 13 residues. Here the CDR3 reads CAWSRGSTDTQYF. CDR3 coding DNA: TGTGCCTGGAGTAGAGGGTCCACAGATACGCAGTATTTT.

This clone was picked up a small number of times. V is TRBV10-3 and J is TRBJ2-1, with a weak D call TRBD1 (6 bases). Germline CDR1 ENHRY, CDR2 SYGVKD. This CDR3 comprises 13 residues. V was shortened by 1 base and J by 5 bases, with 6 bases between the two germline ends. This chain's CDR3 is CAISEWTDNEQFF. CDR3 sequence (DNA): TGTGCCATCAGTGAGTGGACAGACAATGAGCAGTTCTTC.

The chain recombines TRBV2 with TRBJ2-3; TRBD2 matches at 9 bases. The V gene's germline CDR1 is SNHLY and CDR2 FYNNEI. The CDR3 is 16 residues long. With V trimmed by 3 bases and J by 2 bases, 6 bases remained unmatched. The CDR3 protein is CASSDPAGGTTDTQYF. CDR3 DNA sequence: TGTGCCAGCAGTGACCCAGCGGGGGGAACCACAGATACGCAGTATTTT.

A few counts support this clone. This rearrangement joins TRBV6-5 to TRBJ2-7; TRBD1 might be the D (6 bases). V was cut by 2 bases and J by 3 bases, with 14 bases left in between. The CDR3 is made up of 15 amino acids. Germline CDR1 MNHEY, CDR2 SVGAGI. CDR3: CASSYGGRGDYEQYF. In DNA, the CDR3 is TGTGCCAGCAGTTACGGAGGCAGGGGAGACTACGAGCAGTACTTC.